One and the same sample provided the 2 T cell receptor beta chains below, sequenced in a study of CXCR3-negative and CXCR3-positive naive CD8 T cells. Researchers prepared the TRB cDNA libraries using 5' RACE with UMI labels. TCRdb reprocessed the 5' RACE reads and stores each CDR3 protein as one record, lacking DNA. The sample totals about 81,000 distinct CDR3 sequences; its top ten clones hold 1.6%. The source material was naive CXCR3- CD8+ T cells from blood. The sample's subset: CD45RO-CCR7+CD27+CD95- naive CD8+ T cells lacking CXCR3 (TNR3-). These receptor sequences come from a human donor in good health. Some clones in this sample may be carry-over from other donors' samples.

The rearrangement joins TRBV20-1 to TRBJ2-7; TCRdb selects TRBD1, and the lack of DNA leaves this call unchecked. CDR1 and CDR2 from the germline V gene are DFQATT and SNEGSKA (reference sequence). The CDR3 is made up of 15 amino acids. CDR3 loop: CSATADSLRWYEQYF.

The rearrangement joins TRBV5-1 to TRBJ1-2; TCRdb picks TRBD1, but there is no DNA to check that call. This CDR3 spans 13 amino acids. Germline CDR1 SGHRS, CDR2 YFSETQ. The CDR3 loop is CASSTGQRYGYTF.